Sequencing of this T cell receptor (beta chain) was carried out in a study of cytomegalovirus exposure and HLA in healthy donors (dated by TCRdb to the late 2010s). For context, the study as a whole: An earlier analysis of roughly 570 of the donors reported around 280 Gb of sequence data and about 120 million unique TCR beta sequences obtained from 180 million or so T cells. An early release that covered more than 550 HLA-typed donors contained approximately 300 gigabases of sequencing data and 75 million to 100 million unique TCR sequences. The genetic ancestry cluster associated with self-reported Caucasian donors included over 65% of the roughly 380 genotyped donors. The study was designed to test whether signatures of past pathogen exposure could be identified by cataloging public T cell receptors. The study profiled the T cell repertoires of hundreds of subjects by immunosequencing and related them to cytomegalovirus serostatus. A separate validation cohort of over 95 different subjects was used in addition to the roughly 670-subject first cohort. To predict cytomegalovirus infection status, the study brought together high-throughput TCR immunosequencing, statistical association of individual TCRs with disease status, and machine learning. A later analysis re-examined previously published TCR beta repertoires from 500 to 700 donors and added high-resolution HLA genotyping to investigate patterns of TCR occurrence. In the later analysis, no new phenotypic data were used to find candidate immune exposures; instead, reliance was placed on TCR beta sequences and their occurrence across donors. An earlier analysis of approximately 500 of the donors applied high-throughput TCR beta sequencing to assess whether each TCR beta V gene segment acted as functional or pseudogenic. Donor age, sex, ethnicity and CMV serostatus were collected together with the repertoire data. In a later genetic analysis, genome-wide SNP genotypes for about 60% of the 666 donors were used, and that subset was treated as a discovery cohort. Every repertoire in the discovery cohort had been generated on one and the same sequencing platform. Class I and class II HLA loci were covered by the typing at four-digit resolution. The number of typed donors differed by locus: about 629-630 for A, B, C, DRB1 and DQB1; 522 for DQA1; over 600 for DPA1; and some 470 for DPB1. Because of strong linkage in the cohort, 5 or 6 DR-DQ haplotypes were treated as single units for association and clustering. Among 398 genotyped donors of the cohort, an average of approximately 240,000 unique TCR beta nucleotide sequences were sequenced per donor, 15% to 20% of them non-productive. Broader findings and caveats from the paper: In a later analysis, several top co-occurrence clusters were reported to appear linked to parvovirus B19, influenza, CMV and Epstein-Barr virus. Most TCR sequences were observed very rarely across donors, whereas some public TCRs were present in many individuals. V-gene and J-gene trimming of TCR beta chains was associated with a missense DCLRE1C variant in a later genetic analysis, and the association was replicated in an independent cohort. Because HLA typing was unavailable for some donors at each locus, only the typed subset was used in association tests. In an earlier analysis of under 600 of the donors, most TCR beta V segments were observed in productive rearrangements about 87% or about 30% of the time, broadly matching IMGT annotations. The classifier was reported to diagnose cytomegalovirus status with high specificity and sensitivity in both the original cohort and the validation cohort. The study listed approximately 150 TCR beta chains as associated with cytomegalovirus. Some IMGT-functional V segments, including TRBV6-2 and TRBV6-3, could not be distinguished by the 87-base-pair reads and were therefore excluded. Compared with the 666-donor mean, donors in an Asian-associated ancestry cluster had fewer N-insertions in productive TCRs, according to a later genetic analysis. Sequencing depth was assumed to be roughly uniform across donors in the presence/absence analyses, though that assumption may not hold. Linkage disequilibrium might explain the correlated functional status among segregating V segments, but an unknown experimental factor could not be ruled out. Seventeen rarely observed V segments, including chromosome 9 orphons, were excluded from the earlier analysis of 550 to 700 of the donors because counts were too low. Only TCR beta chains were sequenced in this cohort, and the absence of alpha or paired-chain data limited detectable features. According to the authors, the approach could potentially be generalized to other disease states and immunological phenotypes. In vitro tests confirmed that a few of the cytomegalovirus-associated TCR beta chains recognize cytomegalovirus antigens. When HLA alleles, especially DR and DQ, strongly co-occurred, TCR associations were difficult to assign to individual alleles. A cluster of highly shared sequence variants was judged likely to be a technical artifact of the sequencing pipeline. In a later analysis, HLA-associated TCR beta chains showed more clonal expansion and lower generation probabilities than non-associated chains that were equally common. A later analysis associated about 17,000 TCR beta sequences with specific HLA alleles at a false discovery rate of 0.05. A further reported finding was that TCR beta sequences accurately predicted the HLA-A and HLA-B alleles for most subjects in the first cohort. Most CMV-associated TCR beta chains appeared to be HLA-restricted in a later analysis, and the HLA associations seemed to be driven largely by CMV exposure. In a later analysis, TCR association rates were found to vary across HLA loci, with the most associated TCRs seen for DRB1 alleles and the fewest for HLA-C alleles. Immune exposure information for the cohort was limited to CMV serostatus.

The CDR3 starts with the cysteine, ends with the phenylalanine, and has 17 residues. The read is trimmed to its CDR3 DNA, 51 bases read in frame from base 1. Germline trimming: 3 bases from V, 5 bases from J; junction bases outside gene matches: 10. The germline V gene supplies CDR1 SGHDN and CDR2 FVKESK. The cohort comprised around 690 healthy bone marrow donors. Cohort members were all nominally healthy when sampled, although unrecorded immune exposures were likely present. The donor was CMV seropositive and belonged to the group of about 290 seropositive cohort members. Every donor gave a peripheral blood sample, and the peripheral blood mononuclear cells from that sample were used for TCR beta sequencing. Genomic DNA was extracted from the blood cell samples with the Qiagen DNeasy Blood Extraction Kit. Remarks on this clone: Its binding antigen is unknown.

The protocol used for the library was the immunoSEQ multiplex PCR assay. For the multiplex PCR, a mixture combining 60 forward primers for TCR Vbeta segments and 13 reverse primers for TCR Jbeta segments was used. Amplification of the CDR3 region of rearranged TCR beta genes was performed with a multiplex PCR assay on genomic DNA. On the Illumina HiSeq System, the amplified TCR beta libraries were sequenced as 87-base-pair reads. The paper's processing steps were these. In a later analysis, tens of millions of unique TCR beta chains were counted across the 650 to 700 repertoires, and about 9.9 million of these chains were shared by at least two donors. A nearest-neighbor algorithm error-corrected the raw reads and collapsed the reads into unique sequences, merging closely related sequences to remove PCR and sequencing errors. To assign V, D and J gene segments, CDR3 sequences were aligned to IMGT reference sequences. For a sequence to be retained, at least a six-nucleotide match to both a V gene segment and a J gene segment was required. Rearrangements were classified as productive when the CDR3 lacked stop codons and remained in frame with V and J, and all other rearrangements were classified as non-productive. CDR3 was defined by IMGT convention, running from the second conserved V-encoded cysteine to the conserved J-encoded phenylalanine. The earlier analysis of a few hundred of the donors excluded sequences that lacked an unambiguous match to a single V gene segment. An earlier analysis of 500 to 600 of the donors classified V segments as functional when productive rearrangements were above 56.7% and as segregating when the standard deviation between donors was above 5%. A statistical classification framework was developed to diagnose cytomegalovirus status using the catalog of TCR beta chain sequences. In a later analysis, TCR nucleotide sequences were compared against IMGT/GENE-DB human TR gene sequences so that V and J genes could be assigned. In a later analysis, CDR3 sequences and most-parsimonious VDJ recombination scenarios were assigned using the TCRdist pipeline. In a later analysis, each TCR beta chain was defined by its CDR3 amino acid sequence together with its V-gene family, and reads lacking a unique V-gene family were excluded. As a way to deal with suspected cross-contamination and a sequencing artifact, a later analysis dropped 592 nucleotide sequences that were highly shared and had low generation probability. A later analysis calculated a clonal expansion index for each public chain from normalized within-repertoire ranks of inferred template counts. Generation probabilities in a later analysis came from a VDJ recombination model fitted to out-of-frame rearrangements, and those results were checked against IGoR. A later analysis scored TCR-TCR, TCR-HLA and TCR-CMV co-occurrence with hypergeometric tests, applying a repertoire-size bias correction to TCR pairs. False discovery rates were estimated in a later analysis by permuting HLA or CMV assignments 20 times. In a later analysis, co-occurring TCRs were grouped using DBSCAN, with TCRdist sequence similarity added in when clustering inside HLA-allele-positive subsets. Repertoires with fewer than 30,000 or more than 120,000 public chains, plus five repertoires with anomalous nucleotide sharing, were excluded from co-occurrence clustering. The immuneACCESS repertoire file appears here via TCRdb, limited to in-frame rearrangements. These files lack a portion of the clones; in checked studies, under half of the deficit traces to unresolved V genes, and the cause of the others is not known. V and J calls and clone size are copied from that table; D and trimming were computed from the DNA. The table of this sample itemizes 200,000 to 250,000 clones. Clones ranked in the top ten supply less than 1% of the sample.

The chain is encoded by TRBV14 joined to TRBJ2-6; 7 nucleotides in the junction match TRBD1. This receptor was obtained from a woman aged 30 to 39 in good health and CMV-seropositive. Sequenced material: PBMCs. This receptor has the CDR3 CASSHWTGRTRANVLTF. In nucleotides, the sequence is TGTGCCAGCAGCCACTGGACAGGCAGAACGAGGGCCAACGTCCTGACTTTC.